Sequencing of this T cell receptor beta chain was carried out in a study of blood T cells in healthy people across ages. PBMCs, at least 6.5 million per sample, were isolated. The CDR3 has 13 amino acids. Germline V CDR1 and CDR2: DFQATT, SNEGSKA (reference sequence). V lost 0 bases and J lost 5; bases outside the gene matches: 2. A second roughly 6 to 12 cycle PCR used barcoded and J-beta primers. All samples yielded 2.5 million or more CDR3-containing paired-end reads. MiXCR, applied by TCRdb to the 5' RACE reads, yields one record per CDR3 protein. Among 850,000 to 1,000,000 distinct CDR3 sequences listed, approximately 50% were seen once.

The TCR was taken from an older woman in good health. J is TRBJ1-2 and V is TRBV20-1; TRBD1 agrees at 8 bases. Sequencing was carried out using blood. The CDR3 reads CSARENRGYGYTF. The CDR3 coding sequence is TGCAGTGCTAGAGAGAACAGGGGGTATGGCTACACCTTC.